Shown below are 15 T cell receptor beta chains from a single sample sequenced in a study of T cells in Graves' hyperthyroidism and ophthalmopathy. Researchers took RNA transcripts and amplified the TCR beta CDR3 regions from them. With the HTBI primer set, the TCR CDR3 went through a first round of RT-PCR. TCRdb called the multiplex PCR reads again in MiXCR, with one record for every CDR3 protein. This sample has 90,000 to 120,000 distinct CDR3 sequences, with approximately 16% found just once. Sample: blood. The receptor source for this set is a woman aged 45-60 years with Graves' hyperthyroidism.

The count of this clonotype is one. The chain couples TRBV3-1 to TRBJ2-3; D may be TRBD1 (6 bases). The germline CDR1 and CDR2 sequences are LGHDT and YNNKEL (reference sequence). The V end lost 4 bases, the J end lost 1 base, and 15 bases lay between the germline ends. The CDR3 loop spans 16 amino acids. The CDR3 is CASSRPRAGGTDTQYF. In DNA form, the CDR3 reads TGTGCCAGCAGCCGCCCGCGGGCAGGGGGCACAGATACGCAGTATTTT.

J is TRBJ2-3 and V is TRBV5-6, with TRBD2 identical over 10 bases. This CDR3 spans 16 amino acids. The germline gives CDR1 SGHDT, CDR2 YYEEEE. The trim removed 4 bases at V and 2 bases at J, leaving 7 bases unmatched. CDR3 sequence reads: CASSMLAGAFTDTQYF. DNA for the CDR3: TGTGCCAGCAGCATGCTAGCGGGAGCGTTCACAGATACGCAGTATTTT.

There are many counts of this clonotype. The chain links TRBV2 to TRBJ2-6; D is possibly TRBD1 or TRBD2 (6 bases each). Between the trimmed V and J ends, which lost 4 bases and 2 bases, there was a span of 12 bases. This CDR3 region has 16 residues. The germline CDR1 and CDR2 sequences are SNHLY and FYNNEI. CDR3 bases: TGTGCCAGCAGTGCTCCAAGGGGGGCTGGGGCCAACGTCCTGACTTTC. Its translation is CASSAPRGAGANVLTF.

The CDR3 loop is CASRRDRGPYEQFF. The CDR3 coding sequence is TGTGCCAGCAGGCGGGACAGGGGGCCCTACGAGCAGTTCTTC. This chain connects TRBV28 to TRBJ2-7; 12 bases agree with TRBD1. The J call may be wrong; the DNA end is better matched by TRBJ2-1. The germline V gene encodes CDR1 MDHEN and CDR2 SYDVKM. The length of the CDR3 is 14 residues.

CDR3 nucleotide sequence: TGTGCCAGTAAGAGCCGGACAGCCTATGGCTACACCTTC. It is translated as CASKSRTAYGYTF. The V call is TRBV28, the J call TRBJ1-2, with D possibly matching TRBD1 (6 bases). The CDR3 consists of 13 residues. Trimming took 9 bases from V and 4 from J, leaving 15 bases between them. Germline V gene sequence: CDR1 MDHEN, CDR2 SYDVKM.

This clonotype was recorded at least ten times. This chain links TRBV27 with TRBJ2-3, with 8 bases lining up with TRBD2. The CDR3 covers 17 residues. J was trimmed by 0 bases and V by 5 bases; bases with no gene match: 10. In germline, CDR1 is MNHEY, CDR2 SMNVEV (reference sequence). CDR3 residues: CASSAPELAASTDTQYF. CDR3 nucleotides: TGTGCCAGCAGTGCCCCCGAACTAGCGGCAAGCACAGATACGCAGTATTTT.

The CDR3 loop reads CASRAGGNTEAFF. The CDR3 region has the DNA TGTGCCAGCAGGGCGGGGGGGAACACTGAAGCTTTCTTT. The chain couples TRBV6-1 to TRBJ1-1; TRBD1 might be the D (5 bases). With 6 bases removed from V and 1 base from J, the gap between germline ends came to 9 bases. Per the germline V gene, CDR1 is MNHNS and CDR2 is SASEGT. CDR3 length: 13 residues.

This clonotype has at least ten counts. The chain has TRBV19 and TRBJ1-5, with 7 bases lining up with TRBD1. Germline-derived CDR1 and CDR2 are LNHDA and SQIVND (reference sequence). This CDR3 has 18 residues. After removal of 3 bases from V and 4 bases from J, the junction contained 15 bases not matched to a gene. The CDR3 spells CASSILGLQGISNQPQHF. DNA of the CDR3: TGTGCCAGTAGTATCCTTGGACTACAGGGGATAAGTAATCAGCCCCAGCATTTT.

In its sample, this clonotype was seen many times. The CDR3: CASSGVSTGTGELFF. The CDR3 nucleotides are TGTGCCAGCAGCGGAGTCAGTACTGGCACCGGGGAGCTGTTTTTT. The J gene is TRBJ2-2, the V gene TRBV7-3, with no clear D. Trimming shortened V by 5 bases and J by 4 bases, and 14 bases separated the two germline ends. Per germline, CDR1 SGHTA and CDR2 FQGTGA. The CDR3 is 15 residues long.

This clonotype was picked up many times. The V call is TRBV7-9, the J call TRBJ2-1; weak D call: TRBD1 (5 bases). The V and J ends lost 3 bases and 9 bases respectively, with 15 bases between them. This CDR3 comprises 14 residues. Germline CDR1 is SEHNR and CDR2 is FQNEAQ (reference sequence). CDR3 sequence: CASSFSGASGEQFF. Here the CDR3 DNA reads TGTGCCAGCAGCTTTAGTGGGGCCTCGGGTGAGCAGTTCTTC.

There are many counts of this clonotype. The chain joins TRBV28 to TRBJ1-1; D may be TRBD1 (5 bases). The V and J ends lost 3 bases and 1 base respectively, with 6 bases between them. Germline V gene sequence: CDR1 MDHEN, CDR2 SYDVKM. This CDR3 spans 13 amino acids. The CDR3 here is CASSFGGNTEAFF. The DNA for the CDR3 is TGTGCCAGCAGTTTCGGGGGGAACACTGAAGCTTTCTTT.

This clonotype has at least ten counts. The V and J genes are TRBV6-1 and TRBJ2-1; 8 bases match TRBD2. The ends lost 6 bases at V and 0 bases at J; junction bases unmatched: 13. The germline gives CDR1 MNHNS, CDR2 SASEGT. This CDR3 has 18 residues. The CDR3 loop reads CASRTGTSSMSSYNEQFF. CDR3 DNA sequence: TGTGCCAGCAGAACCGGGACTAGTTCCATGAGCTCCTACAATGAGCAGTTCTTC.

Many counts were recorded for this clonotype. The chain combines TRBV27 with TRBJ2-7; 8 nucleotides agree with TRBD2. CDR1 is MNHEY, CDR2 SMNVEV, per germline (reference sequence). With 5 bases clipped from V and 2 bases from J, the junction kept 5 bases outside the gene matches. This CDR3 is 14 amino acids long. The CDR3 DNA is TGTGCCAGCAGTCCCCGGGGGGGGGCCTACGAGCAGTACTTC. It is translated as CASSPRGGAYEQYF.

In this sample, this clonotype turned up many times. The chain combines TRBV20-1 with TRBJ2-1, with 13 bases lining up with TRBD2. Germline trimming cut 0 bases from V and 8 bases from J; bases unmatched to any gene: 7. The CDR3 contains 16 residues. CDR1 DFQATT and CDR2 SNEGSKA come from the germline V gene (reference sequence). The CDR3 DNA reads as TGCAGTGCTAGAGAAAGGGGAACTAGCGGGAGGGATGAGCAGTTCTTC. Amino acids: CSARERGTSGRDEQFF.

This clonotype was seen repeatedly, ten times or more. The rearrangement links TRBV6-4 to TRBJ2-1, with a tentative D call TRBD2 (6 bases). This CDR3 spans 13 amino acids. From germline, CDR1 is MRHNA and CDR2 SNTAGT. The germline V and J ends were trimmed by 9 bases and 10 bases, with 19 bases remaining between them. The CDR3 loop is CASRLGPWGEQFF. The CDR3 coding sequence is TGTGCCAGTAGACTAGGGCCCTGGGGAGAGCAGTTCTTC.